Below are 27 T cell receptor beta chains sequenced from a single sample in a study of blood T cell repertoires in COVID-19. Some clones are missing from TCRdb's copy, which holds only in-frame ones; the method was immunoSEQ multiplex PCR. The table includes 62,000 or so clones, roughly 89% detected once. Sequencing input: peripheral blood. The receptors derive from a man aged 45-60 years with active COVID-19.

The chain has TRBV5-1 and TRBJ1-4; D gene unclear. Germline CDR1 and CDR2: SGHRS and YFSETQ. This CDR3 is built from 16 residues. The V end was cut by 1 base, the J end by 0 bases, with 10 bases between. CDR3: CASSLHRLTTNEKLFF. The CDR3 DNA reads as TGCGCCAGCAGCTTGCACAGACTAACAACTAATGAAAAACTGTTTTTT.

The J gene is TRBJ2-1, the V gene TRBV6-4; 8 bases are shared with TRBD2. The CDR3 is 16 residues long. Per germline, CDR1 MRHNA and CDR2 SNTAGT. J was trimmed by 2 bases and V by 2 bases; bases with no gene match: 5. CDR3 region: CASSDGAGGPYNEQFF. The CDR3 DNA reads TGTGCCAGCAGTGACGGGGCGGGGGGTCCCTACAATGAGCAGTTCTTC.

The V and J genes are TRBV6-5 and TRBJ2-3; 7 positions agree with TRBD1. The CDR3 extends over 15 amino acids. Trimming removed 6 bases from V and 7 bases from J; junction bases left unmatched: 13. In germline, CDR1 is MNHEY, CDR2 SVGAGI. The CDR3 region is CASSDPYDRENTQYF. DNA of the CDR3: TGTGCCAGCAGCGATCCCTATGACAGGGAAAATACGCAGTATTTT.

The gene calls are TRBV5-1 and TRBJ1-6; maybe TRBD1 (5 bases). The germline V gene encodes CDR1 SGHRS and CDR2 YFSETQ. The V end lost 0 bases, the J end lost 7 bases, and 11 bases lay between the germline ends. This CDR3 is 15 amino acids long. CDR3 coding DNA: TGCGCCAGCAGCTTGGATCAGGGCTGGAATTCACCCCTCCACTTT. This sequence encodes CASSLDQGWNSPLHF.

This clone was seen just once. The rearrangement links TRBV7-2 to TRBJ2-5; a possible D gene is TRBD2 (5 bases). Germline V lookup: CDR1 SGHTA, CDR2 FQGNSA. The CDR3 extends over 14 amino acids. Trimming stripped 4 bases from V and 7 bases from J, with 16 bases between. CDR3 sequence (DNA): TGTGCCAGCAGCTCGGACGGAGGATCGGCGACCCAGTACTTC. Amino acid sequence: CASSSDGGSATQYF.

The chain has TRBV12-3 or TRBV12-4 and TRBJ2-5; 7 bases map to TRBD2. The CDR3 loop spans 13 amino acids. Trimming cost V 6 bases and J 4 bases; bases outside gene matches: 5. CDR3 nucleotides: TGTGCCAGCAGCCAAGCGGGGTTAGAGACCCAGTACTTC. Protein sequence: CASSQAGLETQYF.

The rearrangement uses TRBV3-1 (or the pseudogene TRBV3-2) and TRBJ2-7; TRBD2 agrees at 7 bases. V dropped 0 bases and J dropped 9; count of bases not matched to a gene: 2. CDR1 and CDR2 from the germline V gene are LGHDT and YNNKEL (reference sequence). The CDR3 totals 12 residues. The CDR3 here is CASSQDWGGQYF. CDR3 coding DNA: TGTGCCAGCAGCCAAGATTGGGGGGGGCAGTACTTC.

V gene TRBV18 combines with J gene TRBJ1-1, with D hard to call. The CDR3 spans 12 residues. From germline, CDR1 is KGHSH and CDR2 LQKENI. Between the trimmed V and J ends, which lost 3 bases and 5 bases, there was a span of 7 bases. CDR3 coding DNA: TGTGCCAGCTCACCGAGGACTACTGAAGCTTTCTTT. This encodes CASSPRTTEAFF.

The chain has TRBV18 and TRBJ2-4, with D possibly being TRBD2 (5 bases). The CDR3 extends over 15 amino acids. Deletions cut 2 bases from V and 6 bases from J, with 14 bases between. CDR1 is KGHSH, CDR2 LQKENI, per germline. In nucleotides, the CDR3 is TGTGCCAGCTCACCATCGGAAACCCGGGGAAACATTCAGTACTTC. Protein sequence: CASSPSETRGNIQYF. Full variable domain (rest looked up from reference TRBV18 and TRBJ2-4): NAGVMQNPRHLVRRRGQEARLRCSPMKGHSHVYWYRQLPEEGLKFMVYLQKENIIDESGMPKERFSAEFPKEGPSILRIQQVVRGDSAAYFCASSPSETRGNIQYFGAGTRLSVL.

This rearrangement joins TRBV4-3 to TRBJ1-2; 9 nucleotides align to TRBD1. J gave up 7 bases and V 1 base, and 1 base lay outside the gene matches. Germline values: CDR1 LGHNA, CDR2 YSLEER. The CDR3 is 13 residues long. CDR3 residues: CASSQGTGVGYTF. The CDR3 DNA is TGCGCCAGCAGCCAAGGGACAGGGGTTGGCTACACCTTC.

This clone was picked up a small number of times. The chain uses TRBV5-1 and TRBJ2-3, with TRBD1 matching over 10 bases. The CDR3 runs to 14 residues. The junction had 5 bases not matched to a gene; V was cut back by 4 bases and J by 6 bases. Germline V gene data show CDR1 as SGHRS and CDR2 as YFSETQ. The CDR3: CASSTGQGKDTQYF. For the CDR3, the DNA is TGCGCCAGCAGCACGGGACAGGGGAAGGATACGCAGTATTTT.

V and J are TRBV6-5 and TRBJ1-4; D gene ambiguous. Trimming cost V 5 bases and J 0 bases, with 7 bases left between them. The CDR3 runs 14 residues. CDR1 is MNHEY and CDR2 is SVGAGI in the germline V gene. CDR3 in DNA: TGTGCCAGCAGTCGACTCTCAACTAATGAAAAACTGTTTTTT. Translating gives CASSRLSTNEKLFF.

The chain couples TRBV19 to TRBJ2-1; tentatively, D is TRBD2 (5 bases). The V end lost 5 bases, the J end lost 7 bases, and 12 bases lay between the germline ends. Germline V gene data show CDR1 as LNHDA and CDR2 as SQIVND (reference sequence). There are 13 residues in the CDR3. CDR3 sequence reads: CASSDGEGNEQFF. The CDR3 bases are TGTGCCAGTAGTGACGGGGAAGGGAATGAGCAGTTCTTC.

The genes are TRBV5-4 and TRBJ2-1; 11 bases fit TRBD2. This CDR3 is 15 amino acids long. Germline V gene data show CDR1 as SGHNT and CDR2 as YYREEE (reference sequence). Trimming removed 0 bases from V and 9 bases from J; junction bases left unmatched: 5. CDR3 in amino acids: CASSLGTSGGGEQFF. The CDR3 nucleotides read TGTGCCAGCAGCTTGGGAACTAGCGGGGGAGGTGAGCAGTTCTTC.

V usage is TRBV30 and J usage is TRBJ2-2, with 8 bases matching TRBD1. V lost 6 bases, J lost 0 bases, and 3 bases stayed unmatched. Germline values: CDR1 GTSNPN, CDR2 SVGIG (reference sequence). This CDR3 has 14 amino acids. The chain's CDR3 is CACPGQANTGELFF. The DNA of the CDR3 is TGTGCCTGTCCGGGACAGGCGAACACCGGGGAGCTGTTTTTT.

A note on this clone: An end of the junction differs from the germline gene, which may be a read error. The rearrangement joins TRBV18 to TRBJ2-5, with no clear D. CDR3 length: 12 amino acids. In germline, CDR1 is KGHSH, CDR2 LQKENI. The CDR3 here is CASSQTTENQYF. The CDR3 DNA sequence: TGTGCCAGCTCACAGACAACAGAGAACCAGTACTTC.

The V call is TRBV11-2, the J call TRBJ1-3; tentatively, D is TRBD1 (5 bases). This CDR3 has 16 amino acids. Germline CDR1 reads SGHAT; CDR2 reads FQNNGV. Trimming removed 4 bases from V and 1 base from J, with 14 bases in between. CDR3 loop: CASSSTTSGSGNTIYF. In DNA, the CDR3 is TGTGCCAGCAGCTCAACCACGTCAGGGTCTGGAAACACCATATATTTT.

The chain has TRBV5-1 and TRBJ2-2; no reliable D call. Trimming took off 4 bases at V and 4 bases at J, with 20 bases between the two ends. The CDR3 has 17 amino acids. The germline V gene encodes CDR1 SGHRS and CDR2 YFSETQ. CDR3: CASSRSGSPDGTGELFF. In DNA form, the CDR3 reads TGCGCCAGCAGCCGCTCCGGGTCCCCCGACGGCACCGGGGAGCTGTTTTTT.

The V and J genes are TRBV29-1 and TRBJ2-2; 10 bases line up with TRBD2. The V gene's germline CDR1 is SQVTM and CDR2 ANQGSEA. The V gene end was trimmed by 6 bases and the J gene end by 8 bases; junction bases not matched to a gene: 15. The CDR3 consists of 16 residues. Here the CDR3 DNA reads TGCAGCGTATCCCGGGGGACTAGCGTATGGTCGGGGGAGCTGTTTTTT. Amino acid sequence: CSVSRGTSVWSGELFF.

Relative to its sample, this clone is large. The chain recombines TRBV25-1 with TRBJ2-5; TRBD1 agrees at 11 bases. CDR1 is MGHDK, CDR2 SYGVNS, per germline. This CDR3 is built from 14 residues. V lost 8 bases, J lost 5 bases, and 7 bases stayed unmatched. The CDR3 DNA follows: TGTGCCAGCGCGGACAGGGGGCATCAGGAGACCCAGTACTTC. Protein product: CASADRGHQETQYF. The variable domain in full, with the rest retrieved from reference TRBV25-1 and TRBJ2-5, is EADIYQTPRYLVIGTGKKITLECSQTMGHDKMYWYQQDPGMELHLIHYSYGVNSTEKGDLSSESTVSRIRTEHFPLTLESARPSHTSQYLCASADRGHQETQYFGPGTRLLVL.

This chain uses TRBV30 with TRBJ2-1, with TRBD1 matching 7 bases. Germline CDR1 is GTSNPN and CDR2 is SVGIG (reference sequence). The J segment lost 0 bases and the V segment lost 4 bases, leaving 15 bases of the junction unmatched. The CDR3 is made up of 18 amino acids. This CDR3 is CAWTGGKTNLGSYNEQFF. The CDR3, as DNA: TGTGCCTGGACAGGGGGTAAAACTAACCTGGGCTCCTACAATGAGCAGTTCTTC.

The sample holds one count of this clone. The gene calls are TRBV27 and TRBJ2-3; 10 nucleotides match TRBD1. Germline CDR1 and CDR2: MNHEY and SMNVEV (reference sequence). The CDR3 length is 16 residues. V lost 2 bases, J lost 8 bases, and 10 bases stayed unmatched. For the CDR3, the DNA is TGTGCCAGCAGTTTACCCCGGGGACAGGGGAAAGGTACGCAGTATTTT. Encoded protein: CASSLPRGQGKGTQYF.

As for this clone: At one of its ends the junction is not consistent with the germline gene, which may arise from a read error. The V gene is TRBV6-1, the J gene TRBJ1-3, with TRBD1 matching 7 bases. From germline, CDR1 is MNHNS and CDR2 SASEGT. This CDR3 comprises 11 residues. The CDR3 nucleotides read TGTGCCAGCAGTGAAGCGGGGACAGCCAATTTT. Translated: CASSEAGTANF.

The J gene is TRBJ1-1, the V gene TRBV6-1; D remains ambiguous. Per germline, CDR1 MNHNS and CDR2 SASEGT. The CDR3 spans 13 residues. Trimming stripped 3 bases from V and 1 base from J, with 6 bases between. CDR3 region: CASSDVWNTEAFF. Written as DNA, the CDR3 is TGTGCCAGCAGTGATGTCTGGAACACTGAAGCTTTCTTT.

The rearrangement joins TRBV23-1 to TRBJ2-7; TRBD1 might be the D (6 bases). TRBV23-1 belongs to the ORF category, with a function that is uncertain. Trimming took 3 bases from V and 2 from J, leaving 14 bases between them. This CDR3 region has 15 residues. The CDR3: CASSQVQGTPYEQYF. CDR3 sequence (DNA): TGCGCCAGCAGTCAGGTCCAGGGGACCCCCTACGAGCAGTACTTC.

V is TRBV4-3 and J is TRBJ1-2; weak D call: TRBD1 (6 bases). V was pared by 3 bases and J by 8 bases, with 19 bases between. Per germline, CDR1 LGHNA and CDR2 YSLEER. The CDR3 loop spans 15 amino acids. The CDR3 is CASSQSSQQGFGYTF. CDR3 coding DNA: TGCGCCAGCAGCCAGTCGTCCCAGCAGGGGTTCGGCTACACCTTC.

The V and J genes are TRBV10-1 and TRBJ2-7; 9 bases match TRBD1. Losses at the gene ends were 7 bases for V and 3 bases for J; bases not matched to a gene: 4. The germline CDR1 and CDR2 sequences are WNHNN and SYGVQD (reference sequence). The CDR3 consists of 13 residues. The CDR3, as DNA: TGCGCCAGCAAGAGGGACAGGGACTACGAGCAGTACTTC. This encodes CASKRDRDYEQYF.